The 6 T cell receptor beta chains presented below share a single source sample, sequenced in a study of CD8+CD57+ T cells in acquired aplastic anemia. Genomic DNA constituted the template upon which TCR beta VDJ and CDR3 profiling was performed. From the reads, TCRdb called clonotypes with MiXCR, one entry per CDR3 protein. Among roughly 86,000 distinct CDR3 sequences listed, more than 40% were seen once. The sample comprised sorted CD4+, CD8+, or CD8+CD57+ T cells (not recorded which) from PBMCs. These receptors all come from a human donor in good health, serving as a control.

In its sample, this clonotype was seen once. The V gene is TRBV15, the J gene TRBJ2-2; unclear D gene. Germline CDR1 LNHNV, CDR2 YYDKDF (reference sequence). This CDR3 spans 13 amino acids. V lost 1 base and J lost 6, with 6 bases in between. CDR3: CATSRGPPGELFF. Here the CDR3 DNA reads TGTGCCACCAGCAGAGGGCCTCCCGGGGAGCTGTTTTTT.

The table lists this clonotype with many counts. This rearrangement joins TRBV9 to TRBJ2-3; D perhaps matches TRBD2 (6 bases). This CDR3 is built from 15 residues. V lost 5 bases and J 4 bases, leaving 17 bases between the germline ends. In germline, CDR1 is SGDLS, CDR2 YYNGEE. DNA of the CDR3: TGTGCCAGCAGTCCTGGGGGACTTCTCTCAGATACGCAGTATTTT. Residues: CASSPGGLLSDTQYF.

The chain has TRBV29-1 and TRBJ2-5; D remains unclear. V lost 3 bases and J lost 2, with 10 bases in between. The CDR3 consists of 13 residues. Germline-derived CDR1 and CDR2 are SQVTM and ANQGSEA. CDR3 nucleotides: TGCAGCGTTGATAAAGGTACACAAGAGACCCAGTACTTC. Translation: CSVDKGTQETQYF.

This clonotype was seen more than once but under ten times. The chain combines TRBV20-1 with TRBJ1-4; 8 bases are shared with TRBD1. V gave up 0 bases and J gave up 8 bases; unmatched junction bases: 8. The CDR3 sequence is 15 residues long. Germline V gives CDR1 DFQATT, CDR2 SNEGSKA (reference sequence). The CDR3 loop reads CSARDPDRVGEKLFF. The DNA of the CDR3 is TGCAGTGCTAGAGATCCGGACAGGGTCGGGGAAAAACTGTTTTTT.

This clonotype was seen a handful of times. This chain links TRBV13 with TRBJ2-1; possible D gene TRBD2, 5 bases. The germline CDR1 and CDR2 sequences are PRHDT and FYEKMQ (reference sequence). The V end lost 2 bases, the J end lost 10 bases, and 18 bases lay between the germline ends. This CDR3 is 15 amino acids long. DNA of the CDR3: TGTGCCAGCAGCTTATGGGGAGCAAAGGAGCACGAGCAGTTCTTC. Translation: CASSLWGAKEHEQFF.

The rearrangement uses TRBV15 and TRBJ2-3, with D perhaps TRBD2 (5 bases). V was clipped by 4 bases and J by 2 bases, with 13 bases between them. Germline V gene sequence: CDR1 LNHNV, CDR2 YYDKDF (reference sequence). The CDR3 spans 15 residues. The CDR3 spells CATSNPGRDTDTQYF. In DNA, the CDR3 is TGTGCCACCAGCAACCCGGGCCGGGACACAGATACGCAGTATTTT.